Sequencing of this T cell receptor (beta chain) was carried out in a study of shared clonotypes between healthy human individuals (dated by TCRdb to the early 2020s). Regarding the complete study: A couple of women and a few men aged 18 to 49 years were included in the cohort. To increase sequencing depth and limit assay-specific biases, TCR repertoire library preparation and sequencing were carried out by different laboratories using diverse techniques. Between about 0.9 and 9 billion PBMCs per donor were obtained by leukapheresis. The study deeply sequenced blood TCR repertoires of five healthy adults to estimate repertoire size and the extent of clonotype sharing between individuals. For each donor, CD4 naive and CD4 memory were each run on three plates, CD8 naive on two plates, and CD8 memory on one plate. General conclusions and limits of the study: Clonotypes shared by all four sorted-subset donors showed higher generation probabilities than non-shared clonotypes. Rarefaction of sorted-subset datasets indicated incomplete sequencing despite the large sequencing depth. Around 5.4% of naive CD4, around 4% of naive CD8, around 2.3% of memory CD4, and roughly 0.4% of memory CD8 clonotypes were shared across several donors. Only blood was sampled, and tissue TCR repertoires likely differ from those in blood. Estimated clonotype richness was generally larger for naive than for memory subsets. Pairwise subsampling indicated that sequencing depth was expected to affect the degree of clonotype sharing among donors. The small number of donors limited the genetic and exposure-history diversity represented.

Concerning this clone: What antigen it recognizes has not been identified. No quality values exist for individual bases; no much larger clone is one base distant. At the DNA level, this CDR3 is encoded by other sequences in the same sample as well.

CD8 naive samples were CD45RO-negative cells positively selected for CCR7, giving a CD45RA+CCR7+ population that excluded TemRA cells. The donors were healthy, HIV-negative adults who had no recently reported acute infections or vaccinations. All donors were Caucasian adults living in Nashville, Tennessee, USA. Blood was obtained by leukapheresis, after which PBMCs were separated by Ficoll-Histopaque density gradient centrifugation and cryopreserved in liquid nitrogen vapor phase. Purity and quantity of every magnetically sorted T cell population were checked by analytical flow cytometry. From each sorted fraction, genomic DNA was isolated and quantified by UV absorbance on a Nanodrop 2000c. Counted from cysteine to phenylalanine, this CDR3 has 12 amino acids. The CDR3 DNA has 36 bases and is translated from base 1. For CDR1 and CDR2, the germline V gene (reference sequence) lists MNHEY and SMNVEV. V and J lose 2 bases and 5 bases, and a span of 3 bases separates them.

TCR CDR3 regions were amplified from genomic DNA by multiplex PCR using the deep immunoSEQ assay. Extracted genomic DNA from each cell subset was distributed evenly across all wells of several immunoSEQ 96-well plates, and each plate was treated as a replicate. For sorted subsets, around 200 ng genomic DNA, equal to about 30,000 T cell genomes, was loaded into each replicate PCR. Purified libraries were quantified with a Qubit 3.0 fluorometer, sized on a Bioanalyzer 2100, and re-quantified with the KAPA Library Quantification kit. Every immunoSEQ 96-well plate was sequenced on a dedicated single-read 150-cycle Illumina NextSeq 550 flow cell. The study's own analysis went as follows. Because only junctional sequences without quality scores were contained in the immunoSEQ output, filtering matching that applied to full-length reads could not be performed. Sequences were annotated with PyIR, a Python wrapper for IgBLAST v1.9, using IMGT germline references to assign V/J genes and CDR3. Reads were removed for weak V/J assignments (E-value above 1e-6), missing CDR3, stop codons, out-of-frame junctions, or ambiguous translated residues. V3J clonotypes were defined as sequences sharing an identical inferred V gene, J gene, and CDR3 amino acid sequence. Percentage overlap between repertoires was calculated by dividing the number of shared unique clonotypes by the size of the smaller repertoire. Three approaches were used to assess repertoire richness: RTK rarefaction, the Chao1 estimator, and Recon v2.1 estimates of unobserved clonotypes. Generation probabilities for all TCRbeta clonotypes obtained by the gDNA method from a handful of donors were computed using OLGA. TCRdb carries this immuneACCESS record with in-frame sequences only. Its versions omit some clonotypes, under half of them owing to an unresolved V gene in the studies checked, with the rest unexplained. The V and J calls and the clone size are those of that table, but D and trimming were determined from the DNA. The sample table records about 2,100,000 clones; more than 85% of these occur just once. Of the sample, roughly 1.7% is held by the ten largest clones.

The clonotype was recovered from a man between 18 and 35 years old in good health. Some clones in this sample may be carry-over from other donors' samples. Input material: naive CD8+ T cells from PBMCs. The sample's cell subset or site label, in plain terms: CD45RA+CCR7+. The receptor chain draws on TRBV27 and TRBJ2-2; too little of a D gene remains to name it. The CDR3 region: CASSLVTGELFF. The DNA is TGTGCCAGCAGTTTAGTAACCGGGGAGCTGTTTTTT.